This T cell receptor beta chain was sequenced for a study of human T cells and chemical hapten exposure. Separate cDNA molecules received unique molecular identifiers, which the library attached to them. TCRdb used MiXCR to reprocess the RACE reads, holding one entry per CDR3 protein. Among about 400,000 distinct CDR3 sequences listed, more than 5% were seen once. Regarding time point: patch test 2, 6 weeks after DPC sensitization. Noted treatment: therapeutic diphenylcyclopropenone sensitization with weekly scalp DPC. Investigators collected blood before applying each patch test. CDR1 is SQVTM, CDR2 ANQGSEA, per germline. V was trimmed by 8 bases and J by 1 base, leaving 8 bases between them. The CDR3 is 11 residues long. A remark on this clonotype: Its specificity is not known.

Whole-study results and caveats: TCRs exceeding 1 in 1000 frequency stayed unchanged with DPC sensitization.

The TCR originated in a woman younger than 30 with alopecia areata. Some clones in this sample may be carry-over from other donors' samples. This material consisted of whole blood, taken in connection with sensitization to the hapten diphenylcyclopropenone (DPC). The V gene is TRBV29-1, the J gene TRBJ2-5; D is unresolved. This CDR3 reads CSTRFQETQYF. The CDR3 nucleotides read TGCAGCACCCGGTTCCAAGAGACCCAGTACTTC.